This TCR beta chain comes out of a study of preoperative IRX-2 immunotherapy in early breast cancer. Germline V gene lookup returns CDR1 MNHGY and CDR2 SAAAGT. This CDR3 is 13 amino acids long. Losses at the gene ends were 6 bases for V and 5 bases for J; bases not matched to a gene: 6. Measured with immunoSEQ multiplex PCR; TCRdb has only the in-frame clones, and not every one. The sample includes about 42,000 clones, approximately 75% of them seen just once. Documented treatment: preoperative locoregional IRX-2 cytokine immunotherapy. Preoperative locoregional IRX-2 cytokine immunotherapy was tested in the phase Ib source study.

The TCR comes from a human donor with breast cancer. This sequence joins TRBV6-8 and TRBJ2-7; 8 positions agree with TRBD1. Material: tumor tissue, obtained after IRX-2 immunotherapy. CDR3 bases: TGTGCCAGCAGCCCAGGACAGGGCCACGAGCAGTACTTC. This codes for CASSPGQGHEQYF.